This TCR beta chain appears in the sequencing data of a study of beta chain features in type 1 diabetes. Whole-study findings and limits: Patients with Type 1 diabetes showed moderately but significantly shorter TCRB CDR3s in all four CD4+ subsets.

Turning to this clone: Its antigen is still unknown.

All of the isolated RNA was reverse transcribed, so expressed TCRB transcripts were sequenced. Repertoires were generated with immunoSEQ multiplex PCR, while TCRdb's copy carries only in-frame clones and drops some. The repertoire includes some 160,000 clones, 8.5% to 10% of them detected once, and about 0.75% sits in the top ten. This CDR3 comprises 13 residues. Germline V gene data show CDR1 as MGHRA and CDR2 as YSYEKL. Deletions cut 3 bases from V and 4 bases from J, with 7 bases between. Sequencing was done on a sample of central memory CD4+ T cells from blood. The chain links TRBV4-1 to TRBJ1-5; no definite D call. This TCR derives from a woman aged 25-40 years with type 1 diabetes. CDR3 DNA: TGCGCCAGCAGCCACACACTAAATCAGCCCCAGCATTTT. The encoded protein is CASSHTLNQPQHF.